The source of this T cell receptor (beta chain) is a study of T cells in Graves' hyperthyroidism and ophthalmopathy (dated by TCRdb to between 2018 and 2021). Regarding the study in general: Peripheral blood was sampled at the time of initial diagnosis, prior to any treatment. Prospective prediction of ophthalmopathy was tested in an independent validation cohort of 18 to 20 hyperthyroidism patients and some 17 patients who later progressed to ophthalmopathy. The roughly 100 discovery patients were randomly divided into training and test sets at a 7:3 ratio. Thyroid tissue and blood T-cell repertoires from about six Graves' hyperthyroidism patients were also compared in the study. TCR V-J signatures able to tell the groups apart were searched for in a discovery cohort of around 95 patients, of whom more than 40 had Graves' ophthalmopathy and 55 to 65 had stable Graves' hyperthyroidism. TCR Vbeta CDR3 sequencing of 135 peripheral blood samples (approximately 44 ophthalmopathy, around 80 hyperthyroidism and roughly 17 progressor patients) is reported in the paper. Following sampling, methimazole starting at 30 mg daily was given to hyperthyroidism patients, and high-dose intravenous methylprednisolone was given to ophthalmopathy patients. The study at large found these results: Most expanded thyroid clonotypes (frequency above 0.001) were also detected in blood, suggesting blood repertoires may reflect thyroid immune responses. Sample size was not statistically predetermined, and investigators were not blinded to group allocation. In validation, the model predicted progression to ophthalmopathy a median of 6.5 months before onset, with roughly 68% sensitivity and about 72% specificity. A 13 V-J signature model separated ophthalmopathy from stable hyperthyroidism, with approximately 86% sensitivity and 81.08% specificity in cross-validation and 80%/75% in testing.

Regarding this clonotype: Its antigen remains unidentified. The sample holds no much larger clone one base away, and base qualities are not on file.

V and J lose 0 bases and 1 base, and a span of 9 bases separates them. The germline V gene supplies CDR1 SGHTA and CDR2 FQGTGA. There are 16 amino acids in the CDR3, from cysteine to phenylalanine inclusive. Only the CDR3 DNA is retained, 48 bases long and in frame from the first base. A patient counted as having stable Graves' hyperthyroidism if no progression to ophthalmopathy occurred over 18 months of follow-up. Hyperthyroidism patients were newly diagnosed, with disease duration under 2 months, and aged 18 to 65 years. Patients with uncontrolled infections, other autoimmune diseases, pregnancy or lactation were excluded. Diagnoses were based on clinical symptoms, serum thyroxine and TRAb, thyroid ultrasound and orbital computed tomography. PBMCs were separated from roughly 9.6 ml of fresh peripheral blood using Ficoll-Paque density gradient centrifugation. Total RNA was extracted using Trizol reagent, and RNA quality was assessed on an Agilent 2100 Bioanalyzer.

The TCR beta CDR3 regions were amplified from the RNA transcripts. The first round of RT-PCR for the TCR CDR3 was performed with the HTBI primer set and the Qiagen OneStep RT-PCR kit. A second multiplex PCR round built the libraries, followed by size selection and purification. Sequencing of the libraries was done on an Illumina HiSeq2000 using paired-end 100 bp reads. On the study's bioinformatics: SOAPnuke was used to process the raw data, throwing out any read that contained adapters or uncalled bases, had a mean Phred below 15, or lacked an exact constant-primer or identifier match. High-quality paired reads were merged using COPE v1.2.5, and each unique nucleotide sequence was defined as a clonotype. Clonotypes were aligned to IMGT TRBV, TRBD and TRBJ reference segments using MiTCR v1.1. Only V-J combinations with frequency above 0.0001, covering 99.2% of repertoires, were analysed. The TCS score was defined as F50 (clonal expansion) divided by E x V (chaos), with BLOSUM62-based TCRdist calculated between CDR3 peptides within each V-J. Welch's t-statistics and random forest reduced 500 to 650 V-J features to roughly 13, which were used in a naive Bayes classifier (R e1071). Thyroid-blood repertoire similarity was quantified with the Morisita-Horn index. TCRdb reran the public reads through fastp at Q25 and MiXCR, keeping productive beta chains. Each record represents a unique CDR3 protein, reported with the most common genes and DNA among its rows. What appears here as the V and J calls and clone size reflects TCRdb's work, not the paper's. Counted in this sample were 750,000 to 950,000 distinct CDR3 sequences; 38% of them appeared once. Approximately 8.7% of the sample comes from the top ten.

The clonotype comes from a man aged 18 to 30 with Graves' hyperthyroidism. Sequences were obtained from blood. The sequence links TRBV7-3 to TRBJ2-2, with no confident D gene call. The nucleotide sequence is TGTGCCAGCAGCTTAACGTTCACGGTGAACACCGGGGAGCTGTTTTTT. This sequence encodes CASSLTFTVNTGELFF.